This T cell receptor beta chain was recorded in a study of blood T cell repertoires in COVID-19. The overall study: PBMCs, B-cell-depleted T cells, or T cells were the source of the cDNA or gDNA that made up the material.

The CDR3 is made up of 12 amino acids. The germline V gene encodes CDR1 LNHDA and CDR2 SQIVND (reference sequence). Trimming shortened V by 5 bases and J by 1 base, and 5 bases separated the two germline ends. Sequenced by immunoSEQ multiplex PCR; TCRdb stores in-frame clones only, minus some. The table shows 450,000 to 500,000 clones, with over 75% occurring only once. This clonotype was obtained from a human donor in a cohort sampled during active COVID-19. The V call is TRBV19, the J call TRBJ1-2; D is undetermined. Sequencing was performed on peripheral blood. The CDR3 coding sequence is TGTGCCAGTAGTCCTATTAACTATGGCTACACCTTC. Protein: CASSPINYGYTF.